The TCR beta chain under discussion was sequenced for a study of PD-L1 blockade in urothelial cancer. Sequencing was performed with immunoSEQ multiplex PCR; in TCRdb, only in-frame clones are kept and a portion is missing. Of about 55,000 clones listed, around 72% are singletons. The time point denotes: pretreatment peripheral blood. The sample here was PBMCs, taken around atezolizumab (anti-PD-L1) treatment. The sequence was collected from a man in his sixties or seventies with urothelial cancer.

The CDR3 coding sequence is TGTGCCAGCAGTGAGTGGGGGCGACTTGAAAAACTGTTTTTT. Its translation: CASSEWGRLEKLFF. This sequence joins TRBV6-5 and TRBJ1-4; D is perhaps TRBD1 (6 bases). Germline V CDR1 and CDR2: MNHEY, SVGAGI. V lost 5 bases to trimming and J lost 7 bases, with 14 bases between them. The CDR3 is 14 amino acids.